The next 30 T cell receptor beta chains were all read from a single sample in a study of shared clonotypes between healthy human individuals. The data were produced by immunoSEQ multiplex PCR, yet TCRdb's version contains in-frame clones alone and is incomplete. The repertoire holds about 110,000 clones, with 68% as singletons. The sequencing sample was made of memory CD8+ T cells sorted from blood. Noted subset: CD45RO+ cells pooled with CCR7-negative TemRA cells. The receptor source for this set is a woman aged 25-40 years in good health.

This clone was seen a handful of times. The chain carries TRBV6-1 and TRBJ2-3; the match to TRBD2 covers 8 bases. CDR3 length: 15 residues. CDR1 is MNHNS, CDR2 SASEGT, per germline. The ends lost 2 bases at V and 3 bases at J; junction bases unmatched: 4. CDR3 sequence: CASSESVAGTDTQYF. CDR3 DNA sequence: TGTGCCAGCAGTGAAAGCGTAGCGGGAACAGATACGCAGTATTTT.

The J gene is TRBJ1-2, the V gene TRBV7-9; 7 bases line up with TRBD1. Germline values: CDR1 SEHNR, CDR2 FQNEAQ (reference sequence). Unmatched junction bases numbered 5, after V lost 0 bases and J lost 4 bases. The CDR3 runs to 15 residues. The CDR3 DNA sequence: TGTGCCAGCAGCTTAGCCGAGGGACAGAGCTATGGCTACACCTTC. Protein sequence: CASSLAEGQSYGYTF.

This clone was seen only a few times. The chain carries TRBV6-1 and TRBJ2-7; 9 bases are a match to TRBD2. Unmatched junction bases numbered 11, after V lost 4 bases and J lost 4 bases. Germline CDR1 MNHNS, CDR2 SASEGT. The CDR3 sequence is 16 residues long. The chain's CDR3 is CASSASGFSGSYEQYF. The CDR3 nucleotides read TGTGCCAGCAGTGCCAGTGGGTTTAGCGGGAGTTACGAGCAGTACTTC.

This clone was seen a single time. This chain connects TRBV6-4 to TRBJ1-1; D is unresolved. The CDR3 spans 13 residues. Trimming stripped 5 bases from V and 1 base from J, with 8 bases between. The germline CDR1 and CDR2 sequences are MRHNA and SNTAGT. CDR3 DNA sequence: TGTGCCAGCAGTCTGGGCGCGAACACTGAAGCTTTCTTT. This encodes CASSLGANTEAFF.

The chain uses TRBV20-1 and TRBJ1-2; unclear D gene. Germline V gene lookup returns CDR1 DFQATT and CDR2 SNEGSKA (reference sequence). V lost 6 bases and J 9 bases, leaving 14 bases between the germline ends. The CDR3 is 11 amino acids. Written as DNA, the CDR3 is TGCAGTGCCCCTTGGAAGAGGAGCTACACCTTC. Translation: CSAPWKRSYTF.

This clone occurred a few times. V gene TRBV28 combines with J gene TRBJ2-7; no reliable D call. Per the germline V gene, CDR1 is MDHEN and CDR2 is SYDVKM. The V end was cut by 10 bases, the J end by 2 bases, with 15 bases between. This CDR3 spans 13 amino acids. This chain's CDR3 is CATAEGPAYEQYF. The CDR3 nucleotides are TGTGCCACCGCAGAAGGACCTGCCTACGAGCAGTACTTC.

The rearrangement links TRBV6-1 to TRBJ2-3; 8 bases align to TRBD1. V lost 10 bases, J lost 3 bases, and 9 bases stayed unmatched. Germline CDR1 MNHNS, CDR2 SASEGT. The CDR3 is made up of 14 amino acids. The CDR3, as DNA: TGTGCCATTCAGGACAGGGTTGGAACAGATACGCAGTATTTT. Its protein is CAIQDRVGTDTQYF.

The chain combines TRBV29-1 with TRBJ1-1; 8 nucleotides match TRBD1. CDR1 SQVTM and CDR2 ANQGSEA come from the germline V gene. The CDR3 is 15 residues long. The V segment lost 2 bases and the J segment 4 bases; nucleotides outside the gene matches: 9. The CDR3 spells CSVEFPQGASTEAFF. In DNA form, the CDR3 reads TGCAGCGTTGAATTTCCCCAGGGGGCTAGCACTGAAGCTTTCTTT. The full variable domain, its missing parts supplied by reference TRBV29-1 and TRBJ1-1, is SAVISQKPSRDICQRGTSLTIQCQVDSQVTMMFWYRQQPGQSLTLIATANQGSEATYESGFVIDKFPISRPNLTFSTLTVSNMSPEDSSIYLCSVEFPQGASTEAFFGQGTRLTVV.

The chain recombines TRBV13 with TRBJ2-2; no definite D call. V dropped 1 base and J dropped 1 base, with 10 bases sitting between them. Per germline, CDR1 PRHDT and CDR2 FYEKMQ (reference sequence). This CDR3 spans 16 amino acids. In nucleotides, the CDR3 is TGTGCCAGCAGCTTAGAGGGCCAGCAGAACACCGGGGAGCTGTTTTTT. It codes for CASSLEGQQNTGELFF.

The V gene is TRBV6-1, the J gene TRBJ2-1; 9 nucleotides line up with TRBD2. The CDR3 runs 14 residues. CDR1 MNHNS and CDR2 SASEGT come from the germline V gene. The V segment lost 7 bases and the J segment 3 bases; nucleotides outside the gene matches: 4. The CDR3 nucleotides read TGTGCCAGCATGGAGCGGGAGGTCTACAATGAGCAGTTCTTC. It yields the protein CASMEREVYNEQFF.

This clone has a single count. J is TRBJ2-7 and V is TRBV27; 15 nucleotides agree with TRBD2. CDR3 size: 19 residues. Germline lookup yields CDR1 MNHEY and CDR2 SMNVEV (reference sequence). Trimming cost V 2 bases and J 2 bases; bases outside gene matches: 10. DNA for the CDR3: TGTGCCAGCAGTTTAAACCCGGAGGGACTAGCGGGGGGCACCTACGAGCAGTACTTC. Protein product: CASSLNPEGLAGGTYEQYF.

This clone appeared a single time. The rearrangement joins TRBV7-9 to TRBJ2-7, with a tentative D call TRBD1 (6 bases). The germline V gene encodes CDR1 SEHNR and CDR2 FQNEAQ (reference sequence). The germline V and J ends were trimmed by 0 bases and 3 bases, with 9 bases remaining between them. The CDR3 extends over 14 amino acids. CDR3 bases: TGTGCCAGCAGCTTAGCGCAGGGGTACTACGAGCAGTACTTC. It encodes CASSLAQGYYEQYF.

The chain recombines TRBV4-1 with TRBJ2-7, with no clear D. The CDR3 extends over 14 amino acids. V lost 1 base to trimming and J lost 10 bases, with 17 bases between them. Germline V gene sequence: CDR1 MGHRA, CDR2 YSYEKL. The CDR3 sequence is CASSQGLRPTGQYF. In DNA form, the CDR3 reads TGCGCCAGCAGCCAAGGTCTGAGGCCAACCGGACAGTACTTC.

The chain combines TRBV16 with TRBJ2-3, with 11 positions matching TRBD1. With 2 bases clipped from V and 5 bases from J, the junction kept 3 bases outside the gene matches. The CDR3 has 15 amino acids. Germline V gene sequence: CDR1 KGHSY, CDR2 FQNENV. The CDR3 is CASSQRTGGIDTQYF. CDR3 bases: TGTGCCAGCAGCCAACGGACAGGGGGCATAGATACGCAGTATTTT.

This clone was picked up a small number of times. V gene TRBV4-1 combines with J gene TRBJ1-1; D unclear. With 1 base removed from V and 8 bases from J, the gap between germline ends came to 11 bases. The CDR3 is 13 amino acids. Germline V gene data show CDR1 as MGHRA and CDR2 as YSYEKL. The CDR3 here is CASSQVGDYEAFF. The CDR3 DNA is TGCGCCAGCAGCCAAGTGGGCGATTACGAAGCTTTCTTT.

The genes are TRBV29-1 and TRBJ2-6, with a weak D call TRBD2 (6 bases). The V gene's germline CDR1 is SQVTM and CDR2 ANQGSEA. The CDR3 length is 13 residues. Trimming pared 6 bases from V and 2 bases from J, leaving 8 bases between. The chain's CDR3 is CSVRDAGANVLTF. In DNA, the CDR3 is TGCAGCGTGCGGGACGCTGGGGCCAACGTCCTGACTTTC.

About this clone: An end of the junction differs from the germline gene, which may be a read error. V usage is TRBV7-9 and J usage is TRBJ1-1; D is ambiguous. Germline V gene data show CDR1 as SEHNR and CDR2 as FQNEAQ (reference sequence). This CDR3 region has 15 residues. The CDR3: CASSLGSGLNTEAFF. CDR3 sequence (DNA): TGTGCCAGCAGCTTAGGGTCTGGGTTGAATACTGAAGCTTTCTTT.

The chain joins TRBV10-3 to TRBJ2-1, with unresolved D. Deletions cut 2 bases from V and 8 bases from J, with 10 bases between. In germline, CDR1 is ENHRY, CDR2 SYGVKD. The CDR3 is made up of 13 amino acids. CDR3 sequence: CAISEDRSHEQFF. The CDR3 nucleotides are TGTGCCATCAGTGAGGATAGGTCCCATGAGCAGTTCTTC.

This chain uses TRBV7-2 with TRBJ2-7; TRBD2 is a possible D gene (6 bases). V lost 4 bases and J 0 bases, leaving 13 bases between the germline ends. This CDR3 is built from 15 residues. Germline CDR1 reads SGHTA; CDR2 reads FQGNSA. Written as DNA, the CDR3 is TGTGCCAGCAGCTCCAGACTAGAAGGCTCCTACGAGCAGTACTTC. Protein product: CASSSRLEGSYEQYF.

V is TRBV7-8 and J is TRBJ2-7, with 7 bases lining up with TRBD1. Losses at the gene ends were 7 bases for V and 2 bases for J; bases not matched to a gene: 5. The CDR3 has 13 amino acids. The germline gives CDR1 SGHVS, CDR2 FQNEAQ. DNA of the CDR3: TGTGCCAGCACCCGACAGGGCCCCTACGAGCAGTACTTC. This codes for CASTRQGPYEQYF.

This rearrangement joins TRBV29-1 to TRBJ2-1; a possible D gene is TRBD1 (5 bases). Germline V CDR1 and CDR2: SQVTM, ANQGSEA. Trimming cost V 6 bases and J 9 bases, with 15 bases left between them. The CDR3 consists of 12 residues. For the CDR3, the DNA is TGCAGCGTCGCAATAGGGGTCCCTGAGCAGTTCTTC. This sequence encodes CSVAIGVPEQFF.

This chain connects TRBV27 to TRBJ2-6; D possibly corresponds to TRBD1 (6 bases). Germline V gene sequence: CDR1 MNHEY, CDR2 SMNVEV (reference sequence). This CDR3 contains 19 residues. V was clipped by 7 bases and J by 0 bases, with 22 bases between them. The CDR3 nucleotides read TGTGCCAGCACCACCAAGTGGTGGGACACCAGCTCTGGGGCCAACGTCCTGACTTTC. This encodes CASTTKWWDTSSGANVLTF.

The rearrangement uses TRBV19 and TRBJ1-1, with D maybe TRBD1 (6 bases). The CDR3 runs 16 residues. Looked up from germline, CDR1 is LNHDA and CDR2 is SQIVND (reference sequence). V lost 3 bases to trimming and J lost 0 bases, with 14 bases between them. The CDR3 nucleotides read TGTGCCAGTAGTATTTTTACAGGGAGTGTGAACACTGAAGCTTTCTTT. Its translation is CASSIFTGSVNTEAFF. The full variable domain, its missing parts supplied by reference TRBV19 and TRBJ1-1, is DGGITQSPKYLFRKEGQNVTLSCEQNLNHDAMYWYRQDPGQGLRLIYYSQIVNDFQKGDIAEGYSVSREKKESFPLTVTSAQKNPTAFYLCASSIFTGSVNTEAFFGQGTRLTVV.

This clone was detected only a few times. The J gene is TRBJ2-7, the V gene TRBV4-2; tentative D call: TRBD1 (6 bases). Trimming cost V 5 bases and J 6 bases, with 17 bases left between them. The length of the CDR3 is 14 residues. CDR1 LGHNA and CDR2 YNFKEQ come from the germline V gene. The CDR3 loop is CASSWGRGSGEQYF. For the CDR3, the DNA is TGTGCCAGCAGCTGGGGCAGGGGAAGTGGCGAGCAGTACTTC.

CDR3: CASSPRDRGTEAFF. As DNA, the CDR3 is TGTGCCAGCTCACCACGGGACAGGGGAACTGAAGCTTTCTTT. The chain couples TRBV18 to TRBJ1-1; 10 nucleotides agree with TRBD1. V was pared by 1 base and J by 5 bases, with 1 base of the junction left unmatched. The germline gives CDR1 KGHSH, CDR2 LQKENI. CDR3 length: 14 residues.

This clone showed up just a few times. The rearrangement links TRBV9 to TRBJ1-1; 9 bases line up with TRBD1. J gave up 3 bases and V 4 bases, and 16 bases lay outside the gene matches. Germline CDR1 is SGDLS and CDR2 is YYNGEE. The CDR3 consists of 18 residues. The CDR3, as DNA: TGTGCCAGCAGCCCAGGACGGGGACAGGGAGGTGGTCACACTGAAGCTTTCTTT. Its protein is CASSPGRGQGGGHTEAFF. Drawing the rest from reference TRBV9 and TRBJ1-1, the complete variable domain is DSGVTQTPKHLITATGQRVTLRCSPRSGDLSVYWYQQSLDQGLQFLIQYYNGEERAKGNILERFSAQQFPDLHSELNLSSLELGDSALYFCASSPGRGQGGGHTEAFFGQGTRLTVV.

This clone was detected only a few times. CDR3 in amino acids: CASSLGVAGANEQFF. The CDR3 DNA reads as TGTGCCAGCAGCCTCGGGGTAGCGGGAGCAAATGAGCAGTTCTTC. The chain uses TRBV28 and TRBJ2-1; 9 nucleotides line up with TRBD2. Trimming cost V 6 bases and J 7 bases; bases outside gene matches: 10. The germline V gene encodes CDR1 MDHEN and CDR2 SYDVKM. The CDR3 consists of 15 residues.

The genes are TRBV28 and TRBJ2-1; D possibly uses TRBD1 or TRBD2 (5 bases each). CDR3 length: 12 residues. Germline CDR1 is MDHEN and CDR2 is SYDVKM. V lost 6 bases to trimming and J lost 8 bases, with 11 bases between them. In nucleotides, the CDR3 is TGTGCCAGCAGCCGAGGGGATTATGAGCAGTTCTTC. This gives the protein CASSRGDYEQFF.

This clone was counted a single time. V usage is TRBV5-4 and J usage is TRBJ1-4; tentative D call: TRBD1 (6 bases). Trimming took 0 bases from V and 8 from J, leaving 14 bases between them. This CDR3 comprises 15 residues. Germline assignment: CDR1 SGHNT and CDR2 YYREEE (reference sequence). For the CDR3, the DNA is TGTGCCAGCAGCTTGGATGGGGGGCTAGGCGAAAAACTGTTTTTT. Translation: CASSLDGGLGEKLFF.

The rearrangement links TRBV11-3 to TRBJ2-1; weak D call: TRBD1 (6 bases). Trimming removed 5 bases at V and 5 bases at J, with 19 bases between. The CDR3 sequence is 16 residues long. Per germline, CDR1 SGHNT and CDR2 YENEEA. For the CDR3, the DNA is TGTGCCAGCAGCACCCTCCCGGGACAACCTAACAATGAGCAGTTCTTC. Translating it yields CASSTLPGQPNNEQFF.